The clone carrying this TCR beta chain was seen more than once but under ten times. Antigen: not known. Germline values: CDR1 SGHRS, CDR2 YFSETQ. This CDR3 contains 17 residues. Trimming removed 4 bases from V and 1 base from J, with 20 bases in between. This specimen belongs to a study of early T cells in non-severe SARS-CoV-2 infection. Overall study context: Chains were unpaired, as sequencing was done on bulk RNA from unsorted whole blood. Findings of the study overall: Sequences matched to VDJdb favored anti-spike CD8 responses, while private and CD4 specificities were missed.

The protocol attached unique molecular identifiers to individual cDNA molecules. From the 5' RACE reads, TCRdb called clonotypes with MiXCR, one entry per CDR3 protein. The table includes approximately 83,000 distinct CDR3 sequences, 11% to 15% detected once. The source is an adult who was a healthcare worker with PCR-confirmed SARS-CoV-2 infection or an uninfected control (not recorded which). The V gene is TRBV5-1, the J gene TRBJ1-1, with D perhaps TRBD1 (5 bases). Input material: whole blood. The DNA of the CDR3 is TGCGCCAGCAGCATACTACCCAGGGTTCAATGGAACACTGAAGCTTTCTTT. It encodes CASSILPRVQWNTEAFF.